Given below is one TCR beta chain in context. Its antigen is undetermined. This PCR relied on a set of 60 Vbeta primers and 13 Jbeta primers. Assay used: immunoSEQ multiplex PCR; TCRdb lists only in-frame clones, some missing. The table records roughly 120,000 clones, roughly three quarters of them present only once. Trimming removed 2 bases from V and 3 bases from J, with 16 bases in between. Germline V gives CDR1 PRHDT, CDR2 FYEKMQ (reference sequence). CDR3 length: 17 amino acids. This record comes from a study of cytomegalovirus exposure and HLA in healthy donors. Study conclusions and caveats: In presence/absence analyses, roughly uniform sequencing depth across donors was assumed. Associated with cytomegalovirus, according to the listing, were fewer than 200 TCR beta chains. Association of a missense DCLRE1C variant with TCR beta V- and J-gene trimming was reported in a later analysis.

The material sequenced was PBMCs. The chain couples TRBV13 to TRBJ2-2; D remains unclear. The sequence was obtained from a man aged 50 to 60 in good health and CMV-seropositive. CDR3 DNA: TGTGCCAGCAGCTTAAAACGGTTGACTTCCTACACCGGGGAGCTGTTTTTT. It is translated as CASSLKRLTSYTGELFF.